This T cell receptor (beta chain) derives from a study of blood T cell repertoires in COVID-19 (dated by TCRdb to 2019 to 2021). Background on the whole study: Collaborator samples came from the United States, Italy and Spain and covered acute and convalescent phases of COVID-19. The prospective study material was composed of cDNA or gDNA derived from T cells, B-cell-depleted T cells, or PBMCs. The dataset comprised deeply sampled blood TCRbeta repertoires from subjects exposed to, actively infected with, or recovered from COVID-19. A freely available public database, intended as a resource for researchers studying the immune response to SARS-CoV-2, is where the repertoires were released. Samples were obtained from the ongoing ImmuneRACE study (first 160 participants) and from 1,254 subjects provided by 6 global collaborators. A de-identified subject ID, COVID-19 status, age in years and sex were almost always included in the sample metadata. HLA class I and class II types, where available, came from metadata supplied by the sample provider rather than from assay-based typing. What the research found in general, with its limitations: How much clinical and demographic metadata was included differed by source and by participant, and the metadata was provided uncurated.

From the cysteine up to the phenylalanine, the CDR3 has a length of 11 residues. Only CDR3 DNA remains: 33 bases, in frame from the first base. In the germline V gene, CDR1 corresponds to SQVTM and CDR2 to ANQGSEA. Whole blood was collected in K2EDTA tubes by collaborating institutions according to the institutions' own protocols. For TCRbeta analysis, collaborator samples were shipped as frozen whole blood, as isolated PBMCs, or as DNA extracted from either sample type. TCRbeta CDR3 regions were amplified from genomic DNA using the immunoSEQ Assay, a bias-controlled multiplex PCR. Processing in the source paper ran as follows. The number of nucleated cells in each sample was estimated from the amplification of reference gene primers within the assay. Sequence reads were collapsed and filtered to measure the absolute abundance of every unique TCRbeta CDR3 rearrangement. Productive Simpson clonality was computed per sample as the square root of Simpson's diversity index over productive rearrangements. Sourced from immuneACCESS, this table was stored by TCRdb with only in-frame sequences that have V and J called. A share of the clones is absent; for the studies checked, an unresolved V gene accounts for under half, and the remainder has no known explanation. V, J and clone size reflect that table, while D and trimming were determined from the DNA. The sample profile shows about 230,000 clones; 65% to 85% of them were found once. The top ten constitute around 25% of the sample.

As to this clone: The antigen it recognizes is unknown. No base quality values were provided; no much bigger clone lies one nucleotide off.

The sample taken for sequencing was peripheral blood. The TCR sequence derives from a man aged 40-49 years with acute or convalescent COVID-19. Here the chain combines TRBV29-1 and TRBJ2-2, with the D gene not confidently named. The DNA reads TGCGCAGCGTCTGGTACCGGGGAGCTGTTTTTT. Translated, this is CAASGTGELFF.